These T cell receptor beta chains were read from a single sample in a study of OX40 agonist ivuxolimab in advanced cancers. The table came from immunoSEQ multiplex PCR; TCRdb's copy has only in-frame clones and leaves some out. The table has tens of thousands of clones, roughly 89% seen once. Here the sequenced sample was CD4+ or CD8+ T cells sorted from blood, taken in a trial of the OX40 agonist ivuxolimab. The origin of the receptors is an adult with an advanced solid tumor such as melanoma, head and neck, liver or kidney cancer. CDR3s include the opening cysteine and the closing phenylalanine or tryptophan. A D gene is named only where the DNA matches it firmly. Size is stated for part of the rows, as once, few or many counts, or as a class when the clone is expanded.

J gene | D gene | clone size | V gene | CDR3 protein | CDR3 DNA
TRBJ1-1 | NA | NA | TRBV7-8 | CASSSPIFGSLPQEAFF | TGTGCCAGCAGCTCACCCATCTTCGGGTCGTTACCCCAGGAAGCTTTCTTT
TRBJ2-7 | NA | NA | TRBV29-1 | CSVVFGAAGQYF | TGCAGCGTTGTATTTGGGGCAGCCGGGCAGTACTTC
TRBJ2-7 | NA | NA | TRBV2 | CASSGPPEQYF | TGTGCCAGCAGTGGTCCACCCGAGCAGTACTTC
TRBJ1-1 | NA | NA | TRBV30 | CAWSVSGPATAFF | TGTGCCTGGAGTGTTTCCGGACCGGCCACAGCTTTCTTT
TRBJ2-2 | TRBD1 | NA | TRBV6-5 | CASSGQGANTGELFF | TGTGCCAGCAGTGGACAGGGTGCGAACACCGGGGAGCTGTTTTTT
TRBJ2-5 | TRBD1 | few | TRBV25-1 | CASSQQGAETQYF | TGTGCCAGCAGCCAACAGGGGGCAGAGACCCAGTACTTC
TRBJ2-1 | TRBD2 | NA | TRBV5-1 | CASSAGLAGTLDEQFF | TGCGCCAGCAGCGCAGGACTAGCGGGAACTCTGGATGAGCAGTTCTTC
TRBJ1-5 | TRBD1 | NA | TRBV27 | CASSRTGGPLTYSNQPQHF | TGTGCCAGCAGTCGGACAGGGGGCCCCCTCACTTATAGCAATCAGCCCCAGCATTTT
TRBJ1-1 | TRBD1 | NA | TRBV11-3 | CASSSGRTGNTEAFF | TGTGCCAGCAGCTCGGGGCGGACAGGCAACACTGAAGCTTTCTTT
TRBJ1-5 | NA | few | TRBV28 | CASGTSNQPQHF | TGTGCCAGCGGAACTTCAAATCAGCCCCAGCATTTT
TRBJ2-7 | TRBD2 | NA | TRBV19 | CASSIGIAGFYEQYF | TGTGCCAGTAGTATCGGGATAGCGGGGTTCTACGAGCAGTACTTC
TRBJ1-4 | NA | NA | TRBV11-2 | CASTKERGSEKLFF | TGTGCCAGCACCAAAGAGAGGGGGTCTGAAAAACTGTTTTTT
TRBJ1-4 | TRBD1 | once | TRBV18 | CASSPMDRVGEKLFF | TGTGCCAGCTCACCAATGGACAGGGTTGGTGAAAAACTGTTTTTT
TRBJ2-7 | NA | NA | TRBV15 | CATSRGVETYEQYF | TGTGCCACCAGCCGAGGGGTTGAAACCTACGAGCAGTACTTC
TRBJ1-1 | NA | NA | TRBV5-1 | CASSLDPNTEAFF | TGCGCCAGCAGCTTGGATCCGAACACTGAAGCTTTCTTT
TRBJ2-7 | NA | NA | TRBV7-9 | CASSFNPGRGSYEQYF | TGTGCCAGCAGCTTTAATCCCGGCAGAGGCTCCTACGAGCAGTACTTC
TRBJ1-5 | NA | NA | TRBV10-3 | CAIRRRQKEPQSIVHF | TGTGCCATCAGACGCCGACAGAAGGAACCGCAGAGTATTGTGCATTTT
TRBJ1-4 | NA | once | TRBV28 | CASSVMGTNEKLFF | TGTGCCAGCAGTGTAATGGGAACTAATGAAAAACTGTTTTTT
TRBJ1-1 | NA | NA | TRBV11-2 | CASSWIRGIAFF | TGTGCCAGCAGCTGGATCAGGGGTATAGCTTTCTTT
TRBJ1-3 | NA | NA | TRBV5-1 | CASSLGVGNTIYF | TGCGCCAGCAGCTTGGGTGTGGGAAACACCATATATTTT
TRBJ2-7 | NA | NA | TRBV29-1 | CSVASTPYEQYF | TGCAGCGTTGCATCCACCCCCTACGAGCAGTACTTC
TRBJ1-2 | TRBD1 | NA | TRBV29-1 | CSVETGAGYTF | TGCAGCGTTGAGACAGGGGCTGGCTACACCTTC
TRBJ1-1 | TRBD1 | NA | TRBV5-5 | CASTRQGNTEAFF | TGTGCCAGCACCAGACAGGGGAACACTGAAGCTTTCTTT
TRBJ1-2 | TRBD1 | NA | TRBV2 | CASSESRTGLSGYTF | TGTGCCAGCAGTGAATCTAGGACAGGGTTGTCGGGCTACACCTTC
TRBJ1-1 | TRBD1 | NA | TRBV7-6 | CASSSLGQPNTEAFF | TGTGCCAGCAGCTCCTTGGGACAGCCGAACACTGAAGCTTTCTTT
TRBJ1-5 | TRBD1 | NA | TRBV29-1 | CSVGTQGAGQPQHF | TGCAGCGTTGGAACGCAGGGGGCAGGTCAGCCCCAGCATTTT
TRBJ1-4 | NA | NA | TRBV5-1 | CASSLATSGDRGEKLFF | TGCGCCAGCAGCTTGGCAACTTCAGGGGACCGGGGGGAGAAACTGTTTTTT
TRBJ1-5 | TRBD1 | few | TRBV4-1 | CASSRWTGEGQPQHF | TGCGCCAGCAGCCGTTGGACAGGGGAGGGACAGCCCCAGCATTTT
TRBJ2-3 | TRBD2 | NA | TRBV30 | CAWSVLAGGADTQYF | TGTGCCTGGAGTGTCCTAGCGGGAGGAGCAGATACGCAGTATTTT
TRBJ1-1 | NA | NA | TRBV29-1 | CSVEDSLGSADTEAFF | TGCAGCGTTGAGGACAGTTTAGGCAGTGCGGACACTGAAGCTTTCTTT
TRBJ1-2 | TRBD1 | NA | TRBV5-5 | CASSLVAGGSVGYTF | TGTGCCAGCAGCTTGGTGGCAGGGGGCAGTGTGGGCTACACCTTC
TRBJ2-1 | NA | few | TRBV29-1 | CSATITGNEQFF | TGCAGCGCCACTATTACCGGGAATGAGCAGTTCTTC
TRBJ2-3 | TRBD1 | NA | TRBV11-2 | CASSLKGTGSTDTQYF | TGTGCCAGCAGCTTAAAGGGGACAGGTAGCACAGATACGCAGTATTTT
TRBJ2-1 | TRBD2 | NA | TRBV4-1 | CASSPLTSGATDEQFF | TGCGCCAGCAGCCCCCTGACTAGCGGGGCTACCGATGAGCAGTTCTTC
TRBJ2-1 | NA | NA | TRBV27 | CASSRMNEQFF | TGTGCCAGCAGTAGAATGAATGAGCAGTTCTTC
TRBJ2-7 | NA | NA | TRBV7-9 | CASSQTAGEQYF | TGTGCCAGCAGCCAAACTGCGGGGGAGCAGTACTTC
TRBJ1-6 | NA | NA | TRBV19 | CASTSRWGDSPLHF | TGTGCCAGTACCTCTCGGTGGGGAGACTCACCCCTCCACTTT
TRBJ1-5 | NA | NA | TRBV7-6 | CASSPRLGNQPQHF | TGTGCCAGCAGCCCGCGTTTGGGCAATCAGCCCCAGCATTTT
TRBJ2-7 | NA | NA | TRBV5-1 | CASSLEGWFRDEQYF | TGCGCCAGCAGCTTGGAGGGGTGGTTTCGCGACGAGCAGTACTTC
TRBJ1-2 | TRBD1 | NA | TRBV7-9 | CASSLVTGSNYGYTF | TGTGCCAGCAGCTTAGTGACAGGGTCCAACTATGGCTACACCTTC
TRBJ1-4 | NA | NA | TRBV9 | CASSVGRANEKLFF | TGTGCCAGCAGCGTAGGCAGAGCTAATGAAAAACTGTTTTTT
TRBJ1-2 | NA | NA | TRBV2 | CASSEAFRERGYTF | TGTGCCAGCAGTGAAGCTTTCAGGGAACGGGGCTACACCTTC
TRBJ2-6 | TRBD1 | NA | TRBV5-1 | CASSLLQGVGANVLTF | TGCGCCAGCAGCTTGTTACAGGGGGTCGGGGCCAACGTCCTGACTTTC
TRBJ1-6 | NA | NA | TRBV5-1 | CASSLVGGRGVQSLHF | TGCGCCAGCAGCTTGGTTGGGGGCAGGGGCGTTCAATCCCTCCACTTT
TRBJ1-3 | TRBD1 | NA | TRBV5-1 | CASSLAGTGIRGNTIYF | TGCGCCAGCAGCTTGGCCGGGACAGGAATACGTGGAAACACCATATATTTT